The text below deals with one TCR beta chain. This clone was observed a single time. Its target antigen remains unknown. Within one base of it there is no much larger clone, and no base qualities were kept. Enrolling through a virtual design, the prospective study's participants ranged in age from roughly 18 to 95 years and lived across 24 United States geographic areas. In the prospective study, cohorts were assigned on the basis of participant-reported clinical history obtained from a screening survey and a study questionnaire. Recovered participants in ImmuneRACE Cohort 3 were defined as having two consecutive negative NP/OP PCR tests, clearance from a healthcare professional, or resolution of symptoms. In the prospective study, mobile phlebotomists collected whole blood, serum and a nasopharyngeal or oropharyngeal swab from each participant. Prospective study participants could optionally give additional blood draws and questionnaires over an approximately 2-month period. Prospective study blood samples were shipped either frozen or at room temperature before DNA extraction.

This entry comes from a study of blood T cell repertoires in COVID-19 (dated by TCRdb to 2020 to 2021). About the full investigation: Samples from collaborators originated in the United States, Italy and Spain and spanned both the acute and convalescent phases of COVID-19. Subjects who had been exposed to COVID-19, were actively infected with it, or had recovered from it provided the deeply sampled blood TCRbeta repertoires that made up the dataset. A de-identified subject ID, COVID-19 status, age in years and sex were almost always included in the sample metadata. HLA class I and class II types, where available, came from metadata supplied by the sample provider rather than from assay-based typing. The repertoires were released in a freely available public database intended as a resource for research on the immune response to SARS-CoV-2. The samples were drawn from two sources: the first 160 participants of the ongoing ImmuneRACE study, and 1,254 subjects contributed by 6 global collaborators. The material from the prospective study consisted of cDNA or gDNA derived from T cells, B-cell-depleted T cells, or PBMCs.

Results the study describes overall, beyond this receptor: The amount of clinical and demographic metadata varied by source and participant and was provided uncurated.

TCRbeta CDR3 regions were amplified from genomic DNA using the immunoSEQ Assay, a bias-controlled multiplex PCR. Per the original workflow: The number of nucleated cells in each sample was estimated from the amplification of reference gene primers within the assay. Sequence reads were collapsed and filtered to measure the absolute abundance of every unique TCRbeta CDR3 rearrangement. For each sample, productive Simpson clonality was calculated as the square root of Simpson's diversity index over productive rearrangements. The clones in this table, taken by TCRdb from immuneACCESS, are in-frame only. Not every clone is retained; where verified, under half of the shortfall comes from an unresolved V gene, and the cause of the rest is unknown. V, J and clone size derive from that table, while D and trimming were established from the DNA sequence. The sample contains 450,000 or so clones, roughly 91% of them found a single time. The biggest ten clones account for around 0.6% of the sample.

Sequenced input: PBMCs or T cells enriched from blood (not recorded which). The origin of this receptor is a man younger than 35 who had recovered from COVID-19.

At the DNA level, the sequence is TGTGCCACGGAGATGGAGGCTGTGGATACGCAGTATTTT. Translated, it reads CATEMEAVDTQYF. The sequence joins TRBV28 to TRBJ2-3; the D region possibly corresponds to TRBD2 (5 bases align). Trimming takes 10 bases from V and 6 bases from J, and the germline ends sit 17 bases apart. Looking up the germline V gene yields CDR1 MDHEN and CDR2 SYDVKM. Counted from cysteine to phenylalanine, this CDR3 has 13 amino acids. Only the CDR3 part of the read is kept: 39 bases, read in frame from the first base.